What follows are 11 T cell receptor beta chains derived from one specimen sequenced in a study of T cells after yellow fever vaccination. Using its own MiXCR run on the 5' RACE reads, TCRdb lists one record per CDR3 protein. The table shows around 300,000 distinct CDR3 sequences, with approximately 4% occurring only once. This specimen consisted of PBMCs, obtained 5 days after the yellow fever booster vaccination. The receptor set was obtained from a young man who received the YFV17D yellow fever vaccine.

This clonotype turned up a few times. V gene TRBV12-5 combines with J gene TRBJ1-1, with D uncertain. The CDR3 covers 13 residues. Germline CDR1 and CDR2: LGHNT and FRNRAP. V gave up 0 bases and J gave up 8 bases, with 10 bases separating them. CDR3 region: CASGLVPRLEAFF. In DNA, the CDR3 is TGTGCTAGTGGTTTGGTACCCCGCCTCGAAGCTTTCTTT. Drawing the rest from reference TRBV12-5 and TRBJ1-1, the complete variable domain is DARVTQTPRHKVTEMGQEVTMRCQPILGHNTVFWYRQTMMQGLELLAYFRNRAPLDDSGMPKDRFSAEMPDATLATLKIQPSEPRDSAVYFCASGLVPRLEAFFGQGTRLTVV.

This rearrangement joins TRBV4-1 to TRBJ2-3; 7 nucleotides align to TRBD2. The CDR3 length is 17 residues. Germline V gives CDR1 MGHRA, CDR2 YSYEKL. Germline trimming cut 9 bases from V and 0 bases from J; bases unmatched to any gene: 15. Written as DNA, the CDR3 is TGCGCCAGTAGATCCGGGGGGAGTGGAGAAAGCACAGATACGCAGTATTTT. As protein: CASRSGGSGESTDTQYF.

This clonotype was seen only a few times. This chain uses TRBV20-1 with TRBJ1-3, with D possibly being TRBD1 (6 bases). The V and J ends lost 5 bases and 7 bases respectively, with 18 bases between them. The CDR3 sequence is 14 residues long. CDR1 is DFQATT, CDR2 SNEGSKA, per germline (reference sequence). The CDR3 spells CSAPRQDGGNTIYF. The CDR3 region has the DNA TGCAGTGCTCCCCGGCAAGACGGGGGCAACACCATATATTTT.

A few counts support this clonotype. The V and J genes are TRBV29-1 and TRBJ2-1; D is unclear. The V gene lost 5 bases and the J gene lost 4 bases, with 15 bases spanning the gap. The CDR3 sequence is 14 residues long. Germline CDR1 is SQVTM and CDR2 is ANQGSEA. The CDR3 DNA reads TGCAGCGTTAAATCCGTGACATGGTACAATGAGCAGTTCTTC. Translating gives CSVKSVTWYNEQFF.

This clonotype was seen ten or more times. This chain connects TRBV5-1 to TRBJ1-1, with a weak D call TRBD1 (5 bases). There are 13 residues in the CDR3. CDR1 is SGHRS, CDR2 YFSETQ, per germline. V shed 3 bases and J shed 5 bases, with 11 bases lying between them. CDR3 nucleotide sequence: TGCGCCAGCAGCTGGGGCTGGGGGACTGAAGCTTTCTTT. Translated: CASSWGWGTEAFF.

The rearrangement uses TRBV7-2 and TRBJ1-1; no reliable D call. Germline loops: CDR1 SGHTA, CDR2 FQGNSA. The ends were cut back, 6 bases at V and 3 bases at J, with 8 bases in the middle. The CDR3 is 12 residues long. CDR3 residues: CASRRRYTEAFF. DNA for the CDR3: TGTGCCAGCAGACGGAGGTACACTGAAGCTTTCTTT.

The chain links TRBV20-1 to TRBJ2-7; 10 bases align to TRBD1. This CDR3 is 15 amino acids long. The junction had 9 bases not matched to a gene; V was cut back by 7 bases and J by 0 bases. CDR1 and CDR2 from the germline V gene are DFQATT and SNEGSKA (reference sequence). For the CDR3, the DNA is TGCAGTGACCCGCAGGGACAGGGGAGCTCCTACGAGCAGTACGTC. Its protein is CSDPQGQGSSYEQYV.

This clonotype was seen more than once but under ten times. This chain uses TRBV3-1 with TRBJ2-1; 10 bases map to TRBD2. The J segment lost 4 bases and the V segment lost 4 bases, leaving 4 bases of the junction unmatched. CDR3 length: 15 residues. The germline V gene encodes CDR1 LGHDT and CDR2 YNNKEL (reference sequence). DNA of the CDR3: TGTGCCAGCAGCCGAAGCGGGGGGGGTTACAATGAGCAGTTCTTC. It encodes CASSRSGGGYNEQFF.

This clonotype occurred a few times. This chain connects TRBV29-1 to TRBJ1-1; 8 nucleotides agree with TRBD1. Germline CDR1 reads SQVTM; CDR2 reads ANQGSEA. The CDR3 runs 11 residues. J gave up 11 bases and V 4 bases, and 6 bases lay outside the gene matches. The CDR3 nucleotides read TGCAGCGTTGTTCAGGGGGCCTGGGCTTTCTTT. Its translation is CSVVQGAWAFF.

The chain uses TRBV20-1 and TRBJ2-5; TRBD2 matches 8 bases. Per germline, CDR1 DFQATT and CDR2 SNEGSKA (reference sequence). This CDR3 is 14 amino acids long. V lost 6 bases to trimming and J lost 5 bases; unmatched junction nucleotides: 11. The CDR3 DNA reads as TGCAGTGCCGACGGACTAGCCGTCTCCGAGACCCAGTACTTC. Translating it yields CSADGLAVSETQYF.

This clonotype was seen a handful of times. The chain employs TRBV7-2 and TRBJ2-3; D not resolved. CDR3 length: 14 residues. Trimming cost V 2 bases and J 3 bases, with 9 bases left between them. Germline V lookup: CDR1 SGHTA, CDR2 FQGNSA. The CDR3 DNA sequence: TGTGCCAGCAGCTTACTGGCGGCTACAGATACGCAGTATTTT. It is translated as CASSLLAATDTQYF.